This TCR beta chain derives from a study of blood T cell repertoires in COVID-19. At the level of the study: There were acute and convalescent COVID-19 samples, and they came from the United States, Italy and Spain. PBMCs, B-cell-depleted T cells, or T cells were the source of the cDNA or gDNA that made up the material.

Assay used: immunoSEQ multiplex PCR; TCRdb lists only in-frame clones, some missing. The data show 400,000 or so clones, more than 75% seen once. The CDR3 consists of 14 residues. J was trimmed by 1 base and V by 5 bases; bases with no gene match: 1. The germline gives CDR1 SGHTA, CDR2 FQGTGA. This clone appeared a few times. The sample comprised peripheral blood. This clonotype originated in a human donor in a cohort sampled during active COVID-19. The chain is built from TRBV7-3 and TRBJ2-2; TRBD2 agrees at 7 bases. The CDR3 DNA reads as TGTGCCAGCAGCCCTAGCGGGAACACCGGGGAGCTGTTTTTT. Translating gives CASSPSGNTGELFF. The full variable domain, completed using reference TRBV7-3 and TRBJ2-2, is GAGVSQTPSNKVTEKGKYVELRCDPISGHTALYWYRQSLGQGPEFLIYFQGTGAADDSGLPNDRFFAVRPEGSVSTLKIQRTERGDSAVYLCASSPSGNTGELFFGEGSRLTVL.